The clone carrying this TCR beta chain was seen many times. Its antigen remains unidentified. With 3 bases clipped from V and 7 bases from J, the junction kept 14 bases outside the gene matches. Germline values: CDR1 SGDLS, CDR2 YYNGEE. The CDR3 spans 18 residues. Primers for the PCR totalled 60 Vbeta and 13 Jbeta. The method was immunoSEQ multiplex PCR; TCRdb's version includes in-frame clones alone and lacks a portion of them. The sample has about 100,000 clones, 81% seen once. The sample originates from a study of cytomegalovirus exposure and HLA in healthy donors. Study outcomes and limitations: The analysis excluded some indistinguishable V segments, including TRBV6-2 and TRBV6-3. A later analysis linked some 17,000 TCR beta sequences to HLA alleles at 0.05 false discovery rate. As was reported, the classifier diagnosed cytomegalovirus status with high specificity and sensitivity. Many donors shared some public TCRs, even though most TCR sequences were rare.

The source of this sequence is a young man in good health and CMV-seronegative. This chain links TRBV9 with TRBJ2-1; 12 nucleotides match TRBD2. Material for sequencing was PBMCs. The CDR3 nucleotides read TGTGCCAGCAGCGCTTTGGGGGGGACTAGCGGGTACGGGAATGAGCAGTTCTTC. Residues: CASSALGGTSGYGNEQFF.